This T cell receptor (beta chain) was recorded in a study of identical twins. Study results and caveats: For out-of-frame beta sequences, excess twin sharing was weaker.

Trimming pared 5 bases from V and 7 bases from J, leaving 17 bases between. Per the germline V gene, CDR1 is SGHAT and CDR2 is FQNNGV. CDR3 size: 15 residues. Unique molecular identifiers were present on cDNA, and template switching added a universal primer site. Using its own MiXCR run on the 5' RACE reads, TCRdb lists one record per CDR3 protein. Among 450,000 or so distinct CDR3 sequences listed, 14% were seen once. In this sample, this clonotype turned up a few times. No antigen is known for it. The sample also formed part of further work on yellow fever vaccine responses in identical twins.

The receptor's source is a young woman in good health. The chain combines TRBV11-2 with TRBJ2-2, with D perhaps matching TRBD1 or TRBD2 (6 bases each). Sequencing was carried out using CD4+ T cells sorted from blood. CDR3 sequence (DNA): TGTGCCAGCAGCCCATTCACCGGGGGCGGCGGGGAGCTGTTTTTT. This codes for CASSPFTGGGGELFF.